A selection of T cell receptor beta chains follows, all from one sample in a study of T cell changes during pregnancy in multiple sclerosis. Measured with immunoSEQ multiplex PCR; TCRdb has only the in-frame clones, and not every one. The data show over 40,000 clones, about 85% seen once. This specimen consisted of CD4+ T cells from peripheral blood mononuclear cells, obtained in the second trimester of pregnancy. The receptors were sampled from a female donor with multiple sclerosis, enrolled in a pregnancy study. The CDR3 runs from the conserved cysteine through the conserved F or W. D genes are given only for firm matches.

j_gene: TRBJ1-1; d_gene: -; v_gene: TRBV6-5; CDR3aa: CASSRVIGVNTEAFF
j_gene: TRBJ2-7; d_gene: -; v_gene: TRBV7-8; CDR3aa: CASSLIPRGSSYEQYF
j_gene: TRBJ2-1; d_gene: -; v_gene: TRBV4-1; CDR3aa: CASARGGVVLTYNEQFF
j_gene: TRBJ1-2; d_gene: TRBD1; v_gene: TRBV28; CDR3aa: CASDDRAVSYGYTF
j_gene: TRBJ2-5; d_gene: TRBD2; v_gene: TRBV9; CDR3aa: CASSVASGRGLAHETQYF
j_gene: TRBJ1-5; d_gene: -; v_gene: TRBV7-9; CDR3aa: CASSGTGLQPQHF
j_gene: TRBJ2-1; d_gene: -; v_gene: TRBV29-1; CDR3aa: CSVTGISSYNEQFF
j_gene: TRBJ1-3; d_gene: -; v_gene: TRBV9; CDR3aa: CASSVGRGISGNTIYF
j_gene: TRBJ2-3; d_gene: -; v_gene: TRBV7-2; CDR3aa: CASSWGGRTRSTDTQYF
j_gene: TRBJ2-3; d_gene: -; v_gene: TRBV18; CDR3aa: CASSPRGGRSTDTQYF
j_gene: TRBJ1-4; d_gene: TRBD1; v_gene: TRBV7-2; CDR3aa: CASSSTHRGGNEKLFF
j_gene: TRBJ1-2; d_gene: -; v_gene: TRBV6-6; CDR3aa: CASTSGLPLGYTF
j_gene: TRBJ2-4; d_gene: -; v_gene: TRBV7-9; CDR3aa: CASSSTGAAAKNIQYF
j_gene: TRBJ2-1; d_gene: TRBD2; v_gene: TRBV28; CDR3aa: CASSFASGSLSYNEQFF
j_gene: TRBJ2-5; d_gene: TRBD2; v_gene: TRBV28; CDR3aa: CASSRSGSFSETQYF
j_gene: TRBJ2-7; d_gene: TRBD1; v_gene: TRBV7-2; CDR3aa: CASSLGTGGLYEQYF
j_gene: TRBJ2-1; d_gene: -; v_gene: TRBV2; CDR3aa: CASRRPQGSSYNEQFF
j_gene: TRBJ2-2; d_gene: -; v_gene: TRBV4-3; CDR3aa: CASSQAVANTGELFF
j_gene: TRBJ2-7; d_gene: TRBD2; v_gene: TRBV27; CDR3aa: CASSSATSGRAYEQYF
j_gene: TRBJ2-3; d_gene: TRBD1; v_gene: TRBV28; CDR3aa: CASSYGQGTDTQYF
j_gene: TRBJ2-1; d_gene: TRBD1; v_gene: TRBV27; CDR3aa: CASSSGTGGTPNYNEQFF
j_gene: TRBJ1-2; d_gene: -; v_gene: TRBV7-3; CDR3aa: CASSRDRFYGYTF
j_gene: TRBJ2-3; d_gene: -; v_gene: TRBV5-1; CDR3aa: CASSLGLAAHTDTQYF
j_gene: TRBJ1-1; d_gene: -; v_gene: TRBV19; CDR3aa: CASSRAVRGWGEAFF
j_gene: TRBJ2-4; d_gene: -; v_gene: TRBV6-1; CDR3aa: CASSKDRVSKNIQYF
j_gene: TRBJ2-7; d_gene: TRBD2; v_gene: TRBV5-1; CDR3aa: CASSGEGLLVASEQYF
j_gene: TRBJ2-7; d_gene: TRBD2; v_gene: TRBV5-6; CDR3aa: CASSFRGSGRGGEQYF
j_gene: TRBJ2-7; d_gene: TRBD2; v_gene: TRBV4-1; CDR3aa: CASSQDGTSGRRGDYEQYF
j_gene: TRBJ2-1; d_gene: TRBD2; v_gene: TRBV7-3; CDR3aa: CASSLGLAGGSQFF
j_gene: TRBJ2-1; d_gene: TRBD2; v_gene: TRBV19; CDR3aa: CASSSRTSGARYNEQFF
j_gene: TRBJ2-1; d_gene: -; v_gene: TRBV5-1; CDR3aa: CASSLVQGHEQFF